This entry features one T cell receptor (beta chain) sequence. There are a few counts of this clone. The antigen it recognizes is unknown. Base quality data are lacking; no much larger clone is found one base away. This sample was taken from a study of control samples from healthy donors and cancer patients (dated by TCRdb to 2018 to 2021). The V end gives up 5 bases and the J end 0 bases, leaving 5 bases in the junction not matched to a gene. The CDR3 has 16 amino acids, counting the end cysteine and phenylalanine. Only the CDR3 portion is preserved as DNA: 48 bases, with reading frame beginning at the first base. Taken from the germline V gene (reference sequence), the CDR1 and CDR2 loops are MNHNY and SVGAGI. The receptor library was made with the immunoSEQ multiplex PCR assay. The immuneACCESS repertoire file appears here via TCRdb, limited to in-frame rearrangements. These files lack a portion of the clones; in checked studies, under half of the deficit traces to unresolved V genes, and the cause of the others is not known. This sample gives tens of thousands of clones in total; around four fifths of them show up just once. Around a fifth of the sample goes to the ten largest clones.

The TCR sequence derives from a man younger than 40 in good health. This receptor chain uses TRBV6-6 and TRBJ2-3, with 10 middle bases fitting TRBD2. The sample comprised blood. In nucleotide form, the sequence is TGTGCCAGCAGTCCGGGACTAGCGCACAGCACAGATACGCAGTATTTT. The encoded protein is CASSPGLAHSTDTQYF.